Sequencing of this T cell receptor beta chain was carried out in a study of T cells expressing NK-cell markers. Points from the study as a whole: Each of about 6 donors carried dominant NKG2C+ clonotypes accounting for roughly 1.0-7.0% of CD8+ T cells.

With regard to this clonotype: Its antigen is unknown.

With the 5' RACE reads reprocessed, TCRdb shows one record per CDR3 protein and no DNA. This sample's table has around 550,000 distinct CDR3 sequences. The CDR3 loop spans 16 amino acids. In germline, CDR1 is SGHRS, CDR2 YFSETQ. The V gene is TRBV5-1, the J gene TRBJ2-7; the D call of TRBD2 rests on TCRdb alone, since no DNA is present to check it. The sequenced material came from blood T cells: a sorted CD56 or NKG2C T cell subset, CD4+ or CD8+ T cells, or bulk PBMC T cells (not recorded which). The clonotype originates from a man between 18 and 29 years old in good health. CDR3 residues: CASSLFSGGRTYEQYF.